This TCR beta chain originates from a study of technical replicates of blood from several donors. CDR1 and CDR2 from the germline V gene are SGHAT and FQNNGV. The CDR3 runs to 14 residues. V gave up 6 bases and J gave up 4 bases, with 13 bases separating them. Sequenced by immunoSEQ multiplex PCR; TCRdb stores in-frame clones only, minus some. The sample shows 70,000 to 90,000 clones, approximately 90% of them seen only once. The receptor was derived from a human donor in good health. Sample: T cells isolated from PBMCs. The J gene is TRBJ2-1, the V gene TRBV11-2; TRBD1 is a possible D gene (5 bases). Here the CDR3 DNA reads TGTGCCAGCAGGCCAGGGTTTGGATACAATGAGCAGTTCTTC. This translates into CASRPGFGYNEQFF.